Sequencing of this TCR beta chain was carried out in a study of blood T cell repertoires in COVID-19. In this sample, this clone turned up a few times. The germline V gene has CDR1 SGHTA and CDR2 FQGNSA. Trimming removed 2 bases from V and 4 bases from J; junction bases left unmatched: 11. This CDR3 is built from 18 residues. Residents of about 25 US areas, aged about 18 to 89 years, made up the participants. Sequencing was performed with immunoSEQ multiplex PCR; in TCRdb, only in-frame clones are kept and a portion is missing. The data contain 150,000 or so clones, about four fifths of them seen just once; the ten biggest clones take up over 9%.

Material for sequencing was PBMCs or T cells enriched from blood (not recorded which). The source of this sequence is a middle-aged man who had recovered from COVID-19. The chain carries TRBV7-2 and TRBJ2-1; 10 nucleotides agree with TRBD2. The CDR3 loop is CASSLFGATSGPYNEQFF. As DNA, the CDR3 is TGTGCCAGCAGCTTATTCGGGGCGACTAGCGGGCCATACAATGAGCAGTTCTTC.